A single sample is the source of the 32 T cell receptor beta chains below, sequenced in a study of monozygotic twins with inflammatory bowel disease. After re-calling the 5' RACE reads, TCRdb lists one entry per CDR3 protein, DNA absent. The table lists 440,000 or so distinct CDR3 sequences. Source material: blood. The receptors here all came from a human donor with ulcerative colitis or Crohn's disease, or a healthy co-twin of an affected twin (not recorded which).

This chain uses TRBV5-6 with TRBJ2-5; TCRdb proposes TRBD2, but this gene call is untestable without DNA. Germline lookup yields CDR1 SGHDT and CDR2 YYEEEE. The CDR3 sequence is 16 residues long. This CDR3 is CASSFGTATGGETQYF. Complete variable domain (other parts from reference TRBV5-6 and TRBJ2-5): DAGVTQSPTHLIKTRGQQVTLRCSPKSGHDTVSWYQQALGQGPQFIFQYYEEEERQRGNFPDRFSGHQFPNYSSELNVNALLLGDSALYLCASSFGTATGGETQYFGPGTRLLVL.

The rearrangement links TRBV2 to TRBJ1-1; TCRdb designates TRBD1, a call that cannot be tested without DNA. Germline V gene sequence: CDR1 SNHLY, CDR2 FYNNEI. The CDR3 covers 15 residues. The CDR3: CASGRRSTGRTEAFF.

The chain uses TRBV11-1 and TRBJ2-2; TCRdb gives TRBD2 as the D gene, but with no DNA this cannot be confirmed. CDR1 SGHAT and CDR2 FQDESV come from the germline V gene (reference sequence). The CDR3 covers 19 residues. The CDR3 region is CASRSPVSGGTRVTGELFF.

The chain has TRBV27 and TRBJ1-1; TCRdb lists TRBD1, though no DNA is available to test this call. This CDR3 is built from 15 residues. The germline gives CDR1 MNHEY, CDR2 SMNVEV (reference sequence). The CDR3 spells CASSRQPLANTEAFF.

This chain joins TRBV7-9 and TRBJ2-2. Looked up from germline, CDR1 is SEHNR and CDR2 is FQNEAQ (reference sequence). The length of the CDR3 is 16 residues. CDR3 region: CASSLSKGFSTGELFF. The variable domain in full, with the rest retrieved from reference TRBV7-9 and TRBJ2-2, is DTGVSQNPRHKITKRGQNVTFRCDPISEHNRLYWYRQTLGQGPEFLTYFQNEAQLEKSRLLSDRFSAERPKGSFSTLEIQRTEQGDSAMYLCASSLSKGFSTGELFFGEGSRLTVL.

The chain is built from TRBV2 and TRBJ1-5; the TCRdb D gene call, TRBD1, has no DNA to confirm it. In germline, CDR1 is SNHLY, CDR2 FYNNEI. The CDR3 sequence is 14 residues long. This chain's CDR3 is CASQKGQSYQPQHF.

The chain is built from TRBV9 and TRBJ2-1. The germline gives CDR1 SGDLS, CDR2 YYNGEE. There are 15 residues in the CDR3. The CDR3 region is CASSVEGYSYNEQFF.

The V call is TRBV6-1, the J call TRBJ1-6; TCRdb names TRBD1, which stays unverified in the absence of DNA. Germline V gives CDR1 MNHNS, CDR2 SASEGT. The CDR3 is 15 residues long. This CDR3 reads CASSALDRDNSPLHF.

This chain joins TRBV7-9 and TRBJ2-1. CDR1 SEHNR and CDR2 FQNEAQ come from the germline V gene (reference sequence). The CDR3 spans 16 residues. The CDR3 region is CASSLRRSSAYNEQFF.

The rearrangement uses TRBV27 and TRBJ2-5; TCRdb outputs TRBD1, but without DNA this stays unchecked. Germline loops: CDR1 MNHEY, CDR2 SMNVEV (reference sequence). This CDR3 comprises 14 residues. The chain's CDR3 is CASSFLGPSPIQYF.

J is TRBJ2-1 and V is TRBV3-1; TCRdb proposes TRBD2, but this gene call is untestable without DNA. This CDR3 has 15 residues. Germline CDR1 LGHDT, CDR2 YNNKEL (reference sequence). CDR3 amino acids: CASSPREGLGDEQFF.

The chain uses TRBV5-6 and TRBJ2-5; with no DNA, the TCRdb D assignment of TRBD2 cannot be verified. CDR1 is SGHDT and CDR2 is YYEEEE in the germline V gene. The CDR3 is 16 residues long. This CDR3 reads CASSLPLAGGQETQYF.

The chain recombines TRBV20-1 with TRBJ1-4; the TRBD1 assignment by TCRdb is unverifiable without DNA. CDR1 and CDR2 from the germline V gene are DFQATT and SNEGSKA (reference sequence). CDR3 length equals 14 residues. This CDR3 reads CSARAAGTDEKLFF.

The genes are TRBV28 and TRBJ2-1; TCRdb indicates TRBD2, and absent DNA this call remains unverified. Germline V CDR1 and CDR2: MDHEN, SYDVKM. The CDR3 covers 17 residues. The CDR3 reads CASRRLAGGYSVNEQFF.

V usage is TRBV18 and J usage is TRBJ2-3; TCRdb lists TRBD2, though no DNA is available to test this call. The CDR3 consists of 18 residues. Germline-derived CDR1 and CDR2 are KGHSH and LQKENI. The CDR3 protein is CASSPPLGLAGSTDTQYF.

The CDR3 region is CASSPNRGEQFF. The chain links TRBV6-2 or TRBV6-3 to TRBJ2-1; absent DNA, TCRdb's TRBD1 call cannot be checked. CDR3 length: 12 residues. Germline CDR1 and CDR2: MNHEY and SVGEGT.

The chain has TRBV5-1 and TRBJ2-3; TCRdb's D gene call, TRBD2, goes unchecked for lack of DNA. The CDR3 has 14 amino acids. From germline, CDR1 is SGHRS and CDR2 YFSETQ. The CDR3 sequence is CASSEGRMSDTQYF.

The chain employs TRBV27 and TRBJ2-7; absent DNA, TCRdb's TRBD1 call cannot be checked. CDR3 length equals 13 residues. The germline V gene encodes CDR1 MNHEY and CDR2 SMNVEV (reference sequence). The CDR3 region is CASSLHRDAWQYF.

This chain uses TRBV27 with TRBJ2-1; TCRdb's D call of TRBD1 is untestable without DNA. CDR1 is MNHEY, CDR2 SMNVEV, per germline (reference sequence). CDR3 length equals 15 residues. The CDR3 protein is CASILYTGGGYEQFF.

The chain combines TRBV3-1 with TRBJ2-3; TCRdb returns TRBD1, unconfirmable since there is no DNA. From germline, CDR1 is LGHDT and CDR2 YNNKEL (reference sequence). The CDR3 is 15 residues long. The CDR3 region is CASSRNRGYTDTQYF.

The rearrangement links TRBV5-1 to TRBJ1-1; TCRdb lists TRBD1, though no DNA is available to test this call. Germline loops: CDR1 SGHRS, CDR2 YFSETQ. The CDR3 length is 14 residues. CDR3 sequence: CASSAGQGFTEAFF.

The chain uses TRBV4-1 and TRBJ2-3; the D call of TRBD1 rests on TCRdb alone, since no DNA is present to check it. The CDR3 runs to 16 residues. CDR1 and CDR2 from the germline V gene are MGHRA and YSYEKL. The CDR3 region is CASSQSWGGGTDTQYF.

The rearrangement uses TRBV7-9 and TRBJ2-2; absent DNA, TCRdb's TRBD1 call cannot be checked. Germline lookup yields CDR1 SEHNR and CDR2 FQNEAQ (reference sequence). The CDR3 covers 15 residues. The CDR3: CASSLRGSDTGELFF.

The chain joins TRBV5-1 to TRBJ1-2; absent DNA, TCRdb's TRBD1 call cannot be checked. This CDR3 is 13 amino acids long. Germline CDR1 is SGHRS and CDR2 is YFSETQ. CDR3 in amino acids: CASSLWDSYGYTF. The whole variable domain, remainder taken from reference TRBV5-1 and TRBJ1-2, is KAGVTQTPRYLIKTRGQQVTLSCSPISGHRSVSWYQQTPGQGLQFLFEYFSETQRNKGNFPGRFSGRQFSNSRSEMNVSTLELGDSALYLCASSLWDSYGYTFGSGTRLTVV.

V usage is TRBV2 and J usage is TRBJ2-7. Germline CDR1 reads SNHLY; CDR2 reads FYNNEI. The CDR3 loop spans 12 amino acids. Here the CDR3 reads CASSVGGYEQYF.

This chain connects TRBV4-1 to TRBJ1-4. Germline CDR1 reads MGHRA; CDR2 reads YSYEKL. This CDR3 has 16 residues. The CDR3 region is CASSHERDSTNEKLFF.

The V and J genes are TRBV19 and TRBJ1-1. CDR3 length: 17 residues. Germline V lookup: CDR1 LNHDA, CDR2 SQIVND (reference sequence). CDR3 residues: CASSITTTGTGGTEAFF.

This rearrangement joins TRBV12-3 or TRBV12-4 to TRBJ1-4. The CDR3 consists of 11 residues. CDR3 loop: CASSLEQKLFF.

The chain recombines TRBV6-6 with TRBJ1-1; as DNA is missing, the TRBD1 call by TCRdb cannot be tested. CDR1 is MNHNY, CDR2 SVGAGI, per germline (reference sequence). The CDR3 is 13 amino acids. The CDR3 spells CASQYRGYTEAFF.

V usage is TRBV6-6 and J usage is TRBJ1-2; TCRdb gives TRBD1 as the D gene, but with no DNA this cannot be confirmed. Germline assignment: CDR1 MNHNY and CDR2 SVGAGI (reference sequence). CDR3 length equals 13 residues. The CDR3 reads CASRTGGDYGYTF.

The rearrangement links TRBV5-8 to TRBJ2-1; TCRdb picks TRBD1, but there is no DNA to check that call. Germline values: CDR1 SGHTS, CDR2 YDEGEE. The CDR3 contains 17 residues. The chain's CDR3 is CASSHWTGGASYNEQFF.

The CDR3 region is CASSSASTGSWKGEQFF. This chain joins TRBV12-3 or TRBV12-4 and TRBJ2-1; the TRBD1 assignment by TCRdb is unverifiable without DNA. The CDR3 loop spans 17 amino acids.